These 5 T cell receptor beta chains share one sample of origin, sequenced in a study of blood T cell repertoires in COVID-19. Sequencing was performed with immunoSEQ multiplex PCR; in TCRdb, only in-frame clones are kept and a portion is missing. This sample carries tens of thousands of clones, 88% of them seen once, and the ten largest clones take 5.1%. Sequencing was carried out using peripheral blood. These receptors came from a human donor in a cohort sampled during active COVID-19.

The rearrangement joins TRBV5-6 to TRBJ2-2, with D perhaps matching TRBD1 (6 bases). Germline V CDR1 and CDR2: SGHDT, YYEEEE. This CDR3 comprises 14 residues. Trimming removed 4 bases at V and 5 bases at J, with 12 bases between. CDR3 coding DNA: TGTGCCAGCAGCCTAGGACAGCTGACCGGGGAGCTGTTTTTT. It yields the protein CASSLGQLTGELFF. Filled out from reference TRBV5-6 and TRBJ2-2, the complete variable domain reads DAGVTQSPTHLIKTRGQQVTLRCSPKSGHDTVSWYQQALGQGPQFIFQYYEEEERQRGNFPDRFSGHQFPNYSSELNVNALLLGDSALYLCASSLGQLTGELFFGEGSRLTVL.

This clone was observed once. This chain links TRBV27 with TRBJ2-3; TRBD2 agrees at 9 bases. V lost 9 bases, J lost 7 bases, and 8 bases stayed unmatched. The CDR3 sequence is 13 residues long. Germline-derived CDR1 and CDR2 are MNHEY and SMNVEV (reference sequence). CDR3 sequence: CASAGGARYTQYF. The CDR3 bases are TGTGCCAGTGCGGGGGGGGCTAGATATACGCAGTATTTT.

The V and J genes are TRBV28 and TRBJ1-2; 8 bases map to TRBD1. Per the germline V gene, CDR1 is MDHEN and CDR2 is SYDVKM. The V segment lost 8 bases and the J segment 6 bases; nucleotides outside the gene matches: 8. This CDR3 has 13 amino acids. The CDR3 spells CASETGAKHGYTF. CDR3 bases: TGTGCCAGCGAGACAGGGGCGAAGCATGGCTACACCTTC.

The V and J genes are TRBV21-1 and TRBJ1-2. TRBV21-1 is a pseudogene locus. This CDR3 has 13 residues. CDR3 amino acids: CASSTPGGLSYTF. CDR3 nucleotide sequence: TGTGCCAGCAGCACCCCGGGGGGGCTCAGCTACACCTTC.

A few counts support this clone. This sequence joins TRBV3-1 (or the pseudogene TRBV3-2) and TRBJ1-5; TRBD1 aligns across 7 bases. The CDR3 is 15 residues long. Looked up from germline, CDR1 is LGHDT and CDR2 is YNNKEL (reference sequence). Trimming cost V 0 bases and J 2 bases; bases outside gene matches: 1. The CDR3: CASSQDGTGNQPQHF. The CDR3 nucleotides are TGTGCCAGCAGCCAAGACGGGACAGGCAATCAGCCCCAGCATTTT.